This T cell receptor (beta chain) was retrieved from a study of T cells after yellow fever vaccination. Study conclusions and caveats: Weaker in magnitude, the secondary response showed a faster peak on day 5 versus 15. Contaminants from the bulk population, in the form of abundant clonotypes, could be found in FACS-sorted repertoires. Once the booster was given, most primary-vaccination clones reappeared, at about 97% for CD4 and roughly 91% for CD8.

This clonotype has ten or more counts. Antigen: not known. The authors made TCR cDNA by 5'RACE template switching, adding a universal primer site and UMIs. TCRdb itself ran the 5' RACE reads through MiXCR, one entry per CDR3 protein. This table holds 150,000 to 200,000 distinct CDR3 sequences, approximately 6% found once. This clonotype originated in a man younger than 35 who received the YFV17D yellow fever vaccine. Sequenced material: CD4+ T cells sorted from PBMCs, taken on the day of the first yellow fever vaccination.

CDR3 region: CASIRTGGRNYGYTF. The CDR3 DNA reads as TGTGCCAGCATCCGGACAGGGGGCCGTAACTATGGCTACACCTTC. The chain joins TRBV7-9 to TRBJ1-2; 11 bases are shared with TRBD1. Germline V gene lookup returns CDR1 SEHNR and CDR2 FQNEAQ (reference sequence). CDR3 length: 15 amino acids. After removal of 7 bases from V and 1 base from J, the junction contained 5 bases not matched to a gene.